This TCR beta chain was recovered during a study of glioma-infiltrating T cells. The study, taken as a whole, reports: Tissue-blood divergence was below expectation in non-neoplastic patients, above in gliomas. Very few CDR3 sequences were shared between tissue and blood.

Remarks on this clonotype: The antigen remains unidentified. A clone one base away is much larger, so this may be a read error.

The iRepertoire nested amplicon-rescue multiplex PCR amplified TCR alpha and beta CDR3s from RNA. Input was roughly 100-450 ng of tissue mRNA or PBMC total RNA. TCRdb fed the multiplex PCR reads into MiXCR, producing one record per CDR3 protein. The table has 20,000 to 25,000 distinct CDR3 sequences, under 30% seen once. This CDR3 spans 13 amino acids. Germline values: CDR1 LGHDT, CDR2 YNNKEL (reference sequence). This chain connects TRBV3-1 to TRBJ2-7; a possible D gene is TRBD2 (5 bases). This sequence was found in a human donor with low-grade glioma or glioblastoma, undergoing nonglioma brain surgery, or in good health (not recorded which). Sequencing used glioma tissue, nonneoplastic brain tissue, or PBMCs (not recorded which). Written as DNA, the CDR3 is TGTGCCGGCAGCCCCCGGACTGATAGTCAGCAGTACTTC. Its protein is CAGSPRTDSQQYF.